A single sample is the source of the 21 T cell receptor beta chains below, sequenced in a study of TIL therapy for anti-PD-1-resistant metastatic lung cancer. Time point meaning: pre-treatment sample, taken before nivolumab and TIL therapy. Sequencing used immunoSEQ v3. Sequencing used immunoSEQ multiplex PCR; TCRdb keeps in-frame clones, though not all of them. The sample carries about 20,000 clones, about 83% recorded once. Sequenced here: blood, sampled at baseline. All receptors derive from a person aged 25 to 80 with non-small cell lung cancer.

Written as DNA, the CDR3 is TGTGCCAGCAGTTTTACCGGGACGGCTACCTACGAGCAGTACTTC. Translation: CASSFTGTATYEQYF. This chain links TRBV6-1 with TRBJ2-7; D might be TRBD1 or TRBD2, each matching 5 bases. CDR3 length: 15 amino acids. Trimming took off 5 bases at V and 2 bases at J, with 16 bases between the two ends. Germline-derived CDR1 and CDR2 are MNHNS and SASEGT.

This clone was seen only a few times. The rearrangement joins TRBV7-2 to TRBJ2-1, with D uncertain. Trimming cost V 5 bases and J 7 bases, with 12 bases left between them. Germline V CDR1 and CDR2: SGHTA, FQGNSA. The length of the CDR3 is 13 residues. DNA of the CDR3: TGTGCCAGCAGCCAGATCGGATGGAATGAGCAGTTCTTC. This encodes CASSQIGWNEQFF.

The J gene is TRBJ2-5, the V gene TRBV7-3; 14 bases are shared with TRBD2. Per germline, CDR1 SGHTA and CDR2 FQGTGA. The CDR3 has 15 residues. After removal of 5 bases from V and 4 bases from J, the junction contained 3 bases not matched to a gene. The CDR3 nucleotides are TGTGCCAGCAGCCCTGGACTAGCGGGGGGAGAGACCCAGTACTTC. Amino acids: CASSPGLAGGETQYF.

The chain joins TRBV4-2 to TRBJ2-5; no reliable D call. This CDR3 region has 11 residues. CDR1 is LGHNA, CDR2 YNFKEQ, per germline. Trimming shortened V by 3 bases and J by 3 bases, and 2 bases separated the two germline ends. The CDR3, as DNA: TGTGCCAGCAGCCACAAAGAGACCCAGTACTTC. This codes for CASSHKETQYF.

The chain has TRBV28 and TRBJ2-5, with TRBD1 identical over 8 bases. CDR1 and CDR2 (germline): MDHEN, SYDVKM. With V trimmed by 6 bases and J by 4 bases, 1 base remained unmatched. The CDR3 runs to 12 residues. This CDR3 reads CASSGQGETQYF. The CDR3 coding sequence is TGTGCCAGCAGCGGACAGGGAGAGACCCAGTACTTC.

The rearrangement uses TRBV19 and TRBJ2-3; D is possibly TRBD1 (6 bases). The germline V gene has CDR1 LNHDA and CDR2 SQIVND (reference sequence). The V end was cut by 5 bases, the J end by 2 bases, with 20 bases between. The CDR3 loop spans 17 amino acids. CDR3 bases: TGTGCCAGTAGTCGGACAGTACTAGTGTCGAACACAGATACGCAGTATTTT. Protein sequence: CASSRTVLVSNTDTQYF.

This clone has more than one count but fewer than ten. This sequence joins TRBV18 and TRBJ1-1, with a possible D match to TRBD1 (5 bases). The CDR3 runs to 15 residues. CDR1 KGHSH and CDR2 LQKENI come from the germline V gene. The ends were cut back, 3 bases at V and 0 bases at J, with 11 bases in the middle. This CDR3 reads CASSPSGLMNTEAFF. The CDR3 DNA sequence: TGTGCCAGCTCACCGTCAGGGCTCATGAACACTGAAGCTTTCTTT.

This clone was seen only a few times. This chain connects TRBV2 to TRBJ1-4; no firm D call. The V end lost 8 bases, the J end lost 8 bases, and 3 bases lay between the germline ends. This CDR3 has 9 residues. Germline assignment: CDR1 SNHLY and CDR2 FYNNEI. CDR3 loop: CASGEKLFF. The CDR3 bases are TGTGCCAGCGGGGAAAAACTGTTTTTT.

The rearrangement uses TRBV5-8 and TRBJ1-3; D is unresolved. CDR3 length: 15 residues. Per germline, CDR1 SGHTS and CDR2 YDEGEE. The ends were cut back, 0 bases at V and 2 bases at J, with 9 bases in the middle. The CDR3 DNA reads as TGTGCCAGCAGCTTGGGCAGCCGGACTGGAAACACCATATATTTT. Its translation: CASSLGSRTGNTIYF.

The V call is TRBV7-9, the J call TRBJ2-7; either TRBD1 or TRBD2 may fit D (5 bases each). Deletions cut 5 bases from V and 7 bases from J, with 12 bases between. The CDR3 runs to 12 residues. The germline gives CDR1 SEHNR, CDR2 FQNEAQ (reference sequence). The DNA of the CDR3 is TGTGCCAGCAGCCCCATCGAGGGGGAGCAGTACTTC. It translates to CASSPIEGEQYF.

This chain joins TRBV2 and TRBJ1-1, with D uncertain. Trimming pared 6 bases from V and 4 bases from J, leaving 18 bases between. The CDR3 is 15 residues long. The germline V gene encodes CDR1 SNHLY and CDR2 FYNNEI. The CDR3 DNA is TGTGCCAGCAGACCTGAACAGCTCGGTTCCACTGAAGCTTTCTTT. Amino acid sequence: CASRPEQLGSTEAFF.

The chain is built from TRBV28 and TRBJ1-4, with 8 positions matching TRBD1. Germline CDR1 MDHEN, CDR2 SYDVKM. The V and J ends lost 2 bases and 7 bases, in that order; junction bases with no gene match: 3. The CDR3 is made up of 14 amino acids. DNA for the CDR3: TGTGCCAGCAGTTTACCAGGGGGCAGTGAAAAACTGTTTTTT. This encodes CASSLPGGSEKLFF.

The chain employs TRBV4-2 and TRBJ2-7; 10 positions agree with TRBD2. V lost 0 bases and J lost 3; bases outside the gene matches: 8. This CDR3 comprises 17 residues. Germline V gene lookup returns CDR1 LGHNA and CDR2 YNFKEQ. The CDR3 sequence: CASSQEVVTSGIYEQYF. CDR3 DNA: TGTGCCAGCAGCCAAGAAGTGGTAACTAGCGGGATCTACGAGCAGTACTTC.

This clone appeared once. The chain employs TRBV21-1 and TRBJ1-2; the table assigns TRBD1, which was not confirmed against the DNA. TRBV21-1 is designated a pseudogene. This CDR3 comprises 17 residues. This CDR3 reads CASSSRDRERDNYGYTF. CDR3 DNA sequence: TGTGCCAGCAGCAGCCGGGACAGGGAAAGGGATAACTATGGCTACACCTTC.

V gene TRBV9 combines with J gene TRBJ2-5; a possible D gene is TRBD2 (6 bases). CDR1 and CDR2 (germline): SGDLS, YYNGEE. The CDR3 runs 13 residues. The ends were cut back, 0 bases at V and 9 bases at J, with 12 bases in the middle. The CDR3 loop is CASSVGGGGAQYF. CDR3 in DNA: TGTGCCAGCAGCGTAGGGGGAGGAGGGGCCCAGTACTTC.

The rearrangement uses TRBV28 and TRBJ2-6, with D possibly called TRBD1 or TRBD2 (6 bases each). The germline V gene has CDR1 MDHEN and CDR2 SYDVKM. V was trimmed by 8 bases and J by 4 bases, leaving 9 bases between them. The length of the CDR3 is 13 residues. Here the CDR3 DNA reads TGTGCCAGCGTCGGGGGCGGGGCCAACGTCCTGACTTTC. Translating it yields CASVGGGANVLTF.

This clone was counted once. The rearrangement uses TRBV7-2 and TRBJ2-7; the D is unclear. This CDR3 is built from 12 residues. The ends were cut back, 5 bases at V and 6 bases at J, with 11 bases in the middle. Germline-derived CDR1 and CDR2 are SGHTA and FQGNSA. The CDR3 DNA is TGTGCCAGCAGCCCGGTCCCTGGCGAGCAGTACTTC. It yields the protein CASSPVPGEQYF.

The genes are TRBV19 and TRBJ2-7; a possible D gene is TRBD1 (6 bases). V lost 5 bases and J lost 5, with 13 bases in between. Germline CDR1 is LNHDA and CDR2 is SQIVND (reference sequence). This CDR3 spans 13 amino acids. In DNA, the CDR3 is TGTGCCAGTAGTTCCCAGGACAGTCACGAGCAGTACTTC. Translating it yields CASSSQDSHEQYF.

The rearrangement uses TRBV7-9 and TRBJ2-1, with D tentatively TRBD2 (5 bases). This CDR3 has 12 amino acids. The V and J ends lost 7 bases and 9 bases respectively, with 13 bases between them. Germline CDR1 SEHNR, CDR2 FQNEAQ (reference sequence). CDR3: CASIAGEVEQFF. DNA for the CDR3: TGTGCCAGCATTGCGGGTGAGGTTGAGCAGTTCTTC.

The chain uses TRBV28 and TRBJ1-2; D is unresolved. V gave up 4 bases and J gave up 4 bases, with 22 bases separating them. Looked up from germline, CDR1 is MDHEN and CDR2 is SYDVKM. The CDR3 consists of 17 residues. CDR3 region: CASSSNGLNLMSYGYTF. The CDR3 DNA reads as TGTGCCAGCAGTTCGAATGGACTGAACTTGATGTCCTATGGCTACACCTTC.

The V call is TRBV7-2, the J call TRBJ1-2; D is undetermined. CDR1 and CDR2 from the germline V gene are SGHTA and FQGNSA. Trimming removed 1 base at V and 2 bases at J, with 11 bases between. The CDR3 consists of 15 residues. This chain's CDR3 is CASSLGSTENYGYTF. In nucleotides, the CDR3 is TGTGCCAGCAGCTTAGGATCTACAGAAAACTATGGCTACACCTTC.